The rows below give T cell receptor beta chains drawn from one sample of a study of control samples from healthy donors and cancer patients. Sequencing was performed with immunoSEQ multiplex PCR; in TCRdb, only in-frame clones are kept and a portion is missing. The sample shows about 220,000 clones, 90% to 95% of them seen only once. The sample taken for sequencing was blood. All receptors come from a man aged 45-65 years in good health. Both conserved end residues are part of each CDR3. A D gene is named only where the DNA matches it firmly. Not all rows give a size; the values are once, few, many and, for expanded clones, a class.

V gene,J gene,D gene,clone size,CDR3 protein,CDR3 DNA
TRBV10-3,TRBJ1-2,.,.,CAIRPEFLGYGYTF,TGTGCCATCAGGCCAGAGTTCCTCGGCTATGGCTACACCTTC
TRBV6-1,TRBJ1-5,TRBD1,.,CASSVVAGGGNQPQHF,TGTGCCAGCAGTGTCGTCGCAGGGGGCGGCAATCAGCCCCAGCATTTT
TRBV12-3/TRBV12-4,TRBJ1-2,.,.,CASTPWTSYGYTF,TGTGCCAGCACCCCGTGGACCAGCTATGGCTACACCTTC
TRBV18,TRBJ1-6,.,.,CASSREEGSVKANSPLHF,TGTGCCAGCTCTAGGGAGGAGGGAAGTGTCAAGGCTAATTCACCCCTCCACTTT
TRBV6-1,TRBJ1-5,.,.,CASSEALNQPQHF,TGTGCCAGCAGTGAAGCCCTCAATCAGCCCCAGCATTTT
TRBV11-3,TRBJ2-2,TRBD2,.,CASSLEAGAGELFF,TGTGCCAGCAGCTTAGAAGCGGGGGCCGGGGAGCTGTTTTTT
TRBV28,TRBJ1-2,.,.,CASSSPPSRNGYTF,TGTGCCAGCAGTTCCCCACCCTCGCGGAATGGCTACACCTTC
TRBV12-3/TRBV12-4,TRBJ1-1,.,.,CASSFMVSEAFF,TGTGCCAGCAGTTTTATGGTGTCTGAAGCTTTCTTT
TRBV7-3,TRBJ2-5,TRBD2,.,CASSLTAGGTRETQYF,TGTGCCAGCAGCTTAACGGCGGGGGGAACCAGAGAGACCCAGTACTTC
TRBV9,TRBJ1-2,.,.,CASGGRGGNYGYTF,TGTGCCAGCGGGGGTCGGGGTGGTAACTATGGCTACACCTTC
TRBV5-1,TRBJ1-5,.,.,CASSPFGGEPQHF,TGCGCCAGCAGCCCTTTCGGGGGGGAGCCCCAGCATTTT
TRBV3-1/TRBV3-2,TRBJ1-2,.,.,CASSQGPYGYTF,TGTGCCAGCAGCCAAGGGCCCTATGGCTACACCTTC
TRBV5-4,TRBJ1-5,.,.,CASSLGGVGQPQHF,TGTGCCAGCAGCTTAGGGGGGGTAGGGCAGCCCCAGCATTTT
TRBV12-3/TRBV12-4,TRBJ1-5,.,.,CASSFQGNQPQHF,TGTGCCAGCAGCTTCCAGGGAAACCAGCCCCAGCATTTT
TRBV5-4,TRBJ1-1,.,.,CASSLVDGVNTEAFF,TGTGCCAGCAGCTTGGTCGACGGGGTGAACACTGAAGCTTTCTTT
TRBV20-1,TRBJ1-1,.,.,CSALRTAEAFF,TGCAGTGCTCTTAGGACAGCTGAAGCTTTCTTT
TRBV10-2,TRBJ1-2,.,.,CASSESANYGYTF,TGCGCCAGCAGTGAGTCAGCTAACTATGGCTACACCTTC
TRBV5-8,TRBJ2-4,.,.,CASSWLGLREYF,TGTGCCAGCAGCTGGCTGGGTCTTAGGGAGTACTTC
TRBV29-1,TRBJ1-1,TRBD1,.,CSSYRGNTEAFF,TGCAGCTCCTACAGGGGTAACACTGAAGCTTTCTTT
TRBV28,TRBJ1-2,.,.,CASSLPTGNYGYTF,TGTGCCAGCAGTTTGCCGACGGGTAACTATGGCTACACCTTC
TRBV29-1,TRBJ2-2,.,.,CSVWAGSYGELFF,TGCAGCGTTTGGGCGGGTTCCTACGGGGAGCTGTTTTTT
TRBV7-9,TRBJ1-1,.,.,CASSRTGLLEAFF,TGTGCCAGCAGCAGAACGGGACTCCTTGAAGCTTTCTTT
TRBV28,TRBJ2-7,TRBD2,.,CASKTSGLYEQYF,TGTGCCAGCAAGACTAGCGGACTCTACGAGCAGTACTTC
TRBV2,TRBJ2-1,.,.,CASSKGLVGYEQFF,TGTGCCAGCAGTAAGGGCTTAGTGGGATATGAGCAGTTCTTC
TRBV5-1,TRBJ1-5,TRBD1,.,CASSLRPRTGKEDQPQHF,TGCGCCAGCAGCCTGAGACCCCGGACAGGGAAGGAGGATCAGCCCCAGCATTTT
TRBV29-1,TRBJ2-5,.,.,CSATQGYGETQYF,TGCAGCGCCACACAGGGTTATGGAGAGACCCAGTACTTC
TRBV13,TRBJ2-5,.,.,CASRGGATLGETQYF,TGTGCCAGCAGAGGCGGGGCGACCCTGGGGGAGACCCAGTACTTC
TRBV3-1/TRBV3-2,TRBJ2-7,.,few,CASSPSLTANEQYF,TGTGCCAGCAGCCCGTCACTTACGGCAAACGAGCAGTACTTC
TRBV12-3/TRBV12-4,TRBJ1-3,.,once,CASDGVGGNTIYF,TGTGCCAGCGACGGGGTAGGGGGAAACACCATATATTTT
TRBV6-5,TRBJ2-1,.,.,CASSYSRQVTLNEQFF,TGTGCCAGCAGTTACTCGCGACAGGTGACCCTCAATGAGCAGTTCTTC
TRBV28,TRBJ2-4,TRBD1,.,CASSSQTGGFNIQYF,TGTGCCAGCAGTTCCCAGACAGGGGGCTTTAACATTCAGTACTTC
TRBV28,TRBJ1-5,.,.,CASSLTVGAGNQPQHF,TGTGCCAGCAGCCTTACCGTGGGGGCTGGCAATCAGCCCCAGCATTTT
TRBV6-6,TRBJ1-3,.,.,CASSLLGAGGNTIYF,TGTGCCAGCAGTCTCTTGGGGGCGGGCGGAAACACCATATATTTT